These 10 T cell receptor beta chains were all obtained from the same sample, sequenced in a study of cytomegalovirus exposure and HLA in healthy donors. A multiplex PCR was run with 60 Vbeta primers and 13 Jbeta primers. Assay: immunoSEQ multiplex PCR; the TCRdb copy retains only in-frame clones and omits some. The sample yields some 120,000 clones, roughly a sixth seen once. The specimen was PBMCs. The receptor set was obtained from a female donor in good health and CMV-seropositive.

This clone turned up a few times. The CDR3 loop reads CASSLGRAGGAPYEQYF. The DNA for the CDR3 is TGCGCCAGCAGCTTAGGGCGTGCGGGAGGCGCCCCTTACGAGCAGTACTTC. J is TRBJ2-7 and V is TRBV5-1; 8 bases fit TRBD2. Germline trimming cut 2 bases from V and 4 bases from J; bases unmatched to any gene: 14. The CDR3 has 17 amino acids. Looked up from germline, CDR1 is SGHRS and CDR2 is YFSETQ.

The chain combines TRBV18 with TRBJ2-1, with 13 positions matching TRBD2. The CDR3 runs 19 residues. After removal of 3 bases from V and 3 bases from J, the junction contained 11 bases not matched to a gene. The germline V gene has CDR1 KGHSH and CDR2 LQKENI. The CDR3 region has the DNA TGTGCCAGCTCACCCATCACTTGGACTAGCGGGAGTGGCTACAATGAGCAGTTCTTC. This translates into CASSPITWTSGSGYNEQFF. Variable domain in full (rest from reference TRBV18 and TRBJ2-1): NAGVMQNPRHLVRRRGQEARLRCSPMKGHSHVYWYRQLPEEGLKFMVYLQKENIIDESGMPKERFSAEFPKEGPSILRIQQVVRGDSAAYFCASSPITWTSGSGYNEQFFGPGTRLTVL.

DNA of the CDR3: TGTGCCAGCAGTCGCCGGTGGGAGGCGAACACCGGGGAGCTGTTTTTT. As protein: CASSRRWEANTGELFF. V usage is TRBV27 and J usage is TRBJ2-2; TRBD2 might be the D (6 bases). The V end was cut by 5 bases, the J end by 0 bases, with 13 bases between. CDR1 MNHEY and CDR2 SMNVEV come from the germline V gene (reference sequence). The CDR3 has 16 residues.

This clone was seen a handful of times. The rearrangement links TRBV6-5 to TRBJ1-2; perhaps TRBD1 as D (5 bases). The CDR3 runs 14 residues. Trimming pared 1 base from V and 5 bases from J, leaving 11 bases between. CDR1 is MNHEY and CDR2 is SVGAGI in the germline V gene. The CDR3 spells CASSYLGLSYGYTF. CDR3 DNA: TGTGCCAGCAGTTACTTGGGGCTGAGTTATGGCTACACCTTC.

The V gene is TRBV19, the J gene TRBJ1-1; 7 positions match TRBD1. From germline, CDR1 is LNHDA and CDR2 SQIVND (reference sequence). This CDR3 is built from 15 residues. Trimming cost V 3 bases and J 0 bases; bases outside gene matches: 4. The CDR3 DNA sequence: TGTGCCAGTAGTATCCAACAGGGGATGAACACTGAAGCTTTCTTT. Protein product: CASSIQQGMNTEAFF.

J is TRBJ1-2 and V is TRBV14, with TRBD1 matching over 7 bases. Looked up from germline, CDR1 is SGHDN and CDR2 is FVKESK. The CDR3 sequence is 15 residues long. The J segment lost 1 base and the V segment lost 3 bases, leaving 5 bases of the junction unmatched. The CDR3 loop is CASSQRGQNNYGYTF. The CDR3 nucleotides are TGTGCCAGCAGCCAGAGGGGACAGAATAACTATGGCTACACCTTC.

In this sample, this clone turned up a few times. The rearrangement uses TRBV10-2 and TRBJ2-7; 11 bases are a match to TRBD1. Germline CDR1 is WSHSY and CDR2 is SAAADI. The length of the CDR3 is 15 residues. The V and J ends lost 7 bases and 6 bases, in that order; junction bases with no gene match: 11. This CDR3 is CASILGQGASREQYF. The CDR3 DNA is TGCGCCAGCATCCTTGGACAGGGGGCGAGTCGCGAGCAGTACTTC.

The V gene is TRBV19, the J gene TRBJ1-3; D is ambiguous. Per germline, CDR1 LNHDA and CDR2 SQIVND (reference sequence). Trimming shortened V by 3 bases and J by 0 bases, and 18 bases separated the two germline ends. This CDR3 is 18 amino acids long. The CDR3 region is CASSMSGSFGFSGNTIYF. CDR3 bases: TGTGCCAGTAGTATGTCCGGTTCGTTCGGGTTCTCTGGAAACACCATATATTTT.

This clone appeared a few times. The CDR3 region is CASSLGGTGGIQPQHF. In DNA, the CDR3 is TGTGCCAGCAGTCTTGGGGGGACAGGGGGGATTCAGCCCCAGCATTTT. The chain links TRBV28 to TRBJ1-5, with 11 bases aligning to TRBD1. The CDR3 extends over 16 amino acids. Unmatched junction bases numbered 9, after V lost 5 bases and J lost 6 bases. Germline CDR1 reads MDHEN; CDR2 reads SYDVKM.

The table lists this clone with a few counts. J is TRBJ2-5 and V is TRBV6-5; tentatively, D is TRBD2 (6 bases). The CDR3 runs to 13 residues. Germline loops: CDR1 MNHEY, CDR2 SVGAGI. V lost 5 bases and J lost 9, with 16 bases in between. CDR3 DNA sequence: TGTGCCAGCAGTCCCCCCGGAAGGGAGGCCCAGTACTTC. Translated: CASSPPGREAQYF.